This TCR beta chain was sequenced during a study of blood T cell repertoires in COVID-19. Study summary: Sites across the United States, Italy and Spain contributed samples from acute and convalescent COVID-19. In each case, the material was cDNA or gDNA derived from T cells, B-cell-depleted T cells, or PBMCs.

In the authors' methods: Scientists estimated how many nucleated cells there were by amplifying reference gene primers. Repertoires were generated with immunoSEQ multiplex PCR, while TCRdb's copy carries only in-frame clones and drops some. That table supplies the V and J calls and clone size; D and trimming were determined from the DNA. The sample yields 55,000 to 80,000 clones, approximately 80% seen once. From germline, CDR1 is KGHSH and CDR2 LQKENI. V lost 1 base to trimming and J lost 10 bases, with 11 bases between them. The CDR3 is 14 residues long. The clonotype originates from a man in his fifties or sixties with acute or convalescent COVID-19. This chain connects TRBV18 to TRBJ1-6; D is unclear. The sample consisted of peripheral blood. The CDR3 loop reads CASSPQGERSPLHF. The CDR3 DNA is TGTGCCAGCTCACCACAGGGAGAACGGTCACCCCTCCACTTT.